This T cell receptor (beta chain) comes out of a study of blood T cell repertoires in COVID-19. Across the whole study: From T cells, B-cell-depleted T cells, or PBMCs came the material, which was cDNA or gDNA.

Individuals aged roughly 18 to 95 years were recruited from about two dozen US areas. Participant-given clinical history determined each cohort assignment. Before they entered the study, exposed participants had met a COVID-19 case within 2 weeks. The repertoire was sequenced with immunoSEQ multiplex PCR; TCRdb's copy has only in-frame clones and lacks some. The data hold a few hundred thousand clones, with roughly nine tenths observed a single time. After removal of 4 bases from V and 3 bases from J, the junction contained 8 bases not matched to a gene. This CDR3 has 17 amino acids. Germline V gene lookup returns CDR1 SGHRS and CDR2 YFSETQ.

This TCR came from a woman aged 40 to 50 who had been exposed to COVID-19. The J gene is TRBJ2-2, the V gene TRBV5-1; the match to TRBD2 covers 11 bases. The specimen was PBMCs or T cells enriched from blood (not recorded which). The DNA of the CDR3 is TGCGCCAGCAGCCGCCGAGGACTAGCGGGTGACACCGGGGAGCTGTTTTTT. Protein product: CASSRRGLAGDTGELFF.